The 10 T cell receptor beta chains in this list originate from one sample, sequenced in a study of T-cell reconstitution after alpha-beta-depleted transplantation in children (dated by TCRdb to about 2016). In light of the paper, this sample's treatment or condition label describes: allogeneic hematopoietic cell transplantation with graft depleted of TCRalphabeta T cells and CD19 B cells. The receptor library was made with PCR. TCRdb lists the instrument as Illumina HiSeq 2500. TCR library preparation used molecular barcoding, with unique molecular identifiers applied to normalize quantification of the TCRbeta repertoire. TCRdb took the public reads, trimmed them with fastp at Q25, ran MiXCR for clone calling and kept in-frame beta chains. Identical CDR3 proteins give one entry, which carries the most common genes and DNA. The table for this sample lists about 120,000 distinct CDR3 sequences; under 30% of them were counted only once. The top ten constitute 8% to 11% of the sample.

The source was PBMCs, mostly from graft donor cells, collected 180 days after TCRalphabeta/CD19-depleted stem cell transplant. All receptors derive from a male patient aged 2-15 years who had a stem cell transplant for chronic granulomatous disease, so the T cells may come from the graft donor.

This clonotype was counted at least ten times. The chain combines TRBV28 with TRBJ2-3; possible D gene TRBD2, 6 bases. The CDR3 is made up of 16 amino acids. Germline CDR1 MDHEN, CDR2 SYDVKM. Trimming pared 6 bases from V and 2 bases from J, leaving 18 bases between. For the CDR3, the DNA is TGTGCCAGCAGGGGGTCATCGCGGGGCTACACAGATACGCAGTATTTT. Amino acid sequence: CASRGSSRGYTDTQYF.

This clonotype has ten or more counts. The chain recombines TRBV20-1 with TRBJ1-2, with unresolved D. Germline lookup yields CDR1 DFQATT and CDR2 SNEGSKA (reference sequence). V gave up 4 bases and J gave up 4 bases, with 13 bases separating them. The CDR3 has 13 amino acids. The CDR3 here is CSATRYRGYGYTF. CDR3 nucleotides: TGCAGTGCTACTCGCTATAGAGGCTATGGCTACACCTTC.

CDR3 amino acids: CASSSSFGAFF. Here the CDR3 DNA reads TGTGCCAGCAGCTCCTCATTTGGAGCTTTCTTT. The chain carries TRBV7-9 and TRBJ1-1; D ambiguous. Germline V gene lookup returns CDR1 SEHNR and CDR2 FQNEAQ (reference sequence). The V end was cut by 4 bases, the J end by 10 bases, with 10 bases between. CDR3 size: 11 residues.

The chain is built from TRBV6-1 and TRBJ2-4, with TRBD2 as a possible D gene (6 bases). This CDR3 is built from 14 residues. CDR1 and CDR2 from the germline V gene are MNHNS and SASEGT. With 6 bases removed from V and 0 bases from J, the gap between germline ends came to 9 bases. The CDR3 nucleotides are TGTGCCAGCAGATCGGGACTAGCCAAAAACATTCAGTACTTC. Translating it yields CASRSGLAKNIQYF.

There are many counts of this clonotype. This chain links TRBV20-1 with TRBJ2-5; tentative D call: TRBD2 (6 bases). This CDR3 comprises 14 residues. Germline loops: CDR1 DFQATT, CDR2 SNEGSKA (reference sequence). With 0 bases removed from V and 9 bases from J, the gap between germline ends came to 17 bases. As DNA, the CDR3 is TGCAGTGCTAGAGACACGACTAGGGGTGAGGCCCAGTACTTC. The encoded protein is CSARDTTRGEAQYF.

This clonotype was counted many times. V and J are TRBV5-6 and TRBJ1-3; D is unresolved. The CDR3 consists of 16 residues. CDR1 and CDR2 (germline): SGHDT, YYEEEE. Deletions cut 4 bases from V and 0 bases from J, with 14 bases between. In DNA, the CDR3 is TGTGCCAGCAGCCTAGCCCAGCAGAACTCTGGAAACACCATATATTTT. This translates into CASSLAQQNSGNTIYF.

This chain links TRBV12-3 or TRBV12-4 with TRBJ2-1; no clear D. The CDR3 has 14 amino acids. With 7 bases removed from V and 4 bases from J, the gap between germline ends came to 14 bases. The CDR3 bases are TGTGCCAGCAATTCCGGAGTGGGGTACAATGAGCAGTTCTTC. Translated, it gives CASNSGVGYNEQFF.

This chain links TRBV4-2 with TRBJ2-2; 7 bases agree with TRBD1. CDR1 is LGHNA, CDR2 YNFKEQ, per germline. V lost 1 base to trimming and J lost 3 bases; unmatched junction nucleotides: 5. The CDR3 runs 16 residues. The CDR3 nucleotides are TGTGCCAGCAGCCAAGGAGACAGGGAATACACCGGGGAGCTGTTTTTT. This sequence encodes CASSQGDREYTGELFF.

Ten or more counts support this clonotype. V usage is TRBV5-5 and J usage is TRBJ2-3; 13 bases match TRBD2. Trimming removed 2 bases from V and 5 bases from J; junction bases left unmatched: 11. The CDR3 is 18 residues long. In germline, CDR1 is SGHKS, CDR2 YYEKEE (reference sequence). The CDR3 reads CASSFHRTSGSHGDTQYF. CDR3 bases: TGTGCCAGCAGCTTTCATCGGACTAGCGGGAGCCACGGAGATACGCAGTATTTT.

This clonotype was detected many times. The gene calls are TRBV3-1 and TRBJ1-6, with D hard to call. Germline loops: CDR1 LGHDT, CDR2 YNNKEL (reference sequence). This CDR3 is 15 amino acids long. V was clipped by 1 base and J by 6 bases, with 10 bases between them. The CDR3 DNA reads TGTGCCAGCAGCCAAGTCTCGGCCCGTAATTCACCCCTCCACTTT. Encoded protein: CASSQVSARNSPLHF.